These 12 T cell receptor beta chains came from one sample sequenced in a study of cytotoxic CD8 clonotypes in ibrutinib-treated CLL. Method: immunoSEQ multiplex PCR; TCRdb's copy keeps in-frame clones and lacks some. In the table there are roughly 15,000 clones, around 80% of which are singletons. Sequenced here: PBMCs, sampled before ibrutinib treatment. The receptors stem from a human donor with chronic lymphocytic leukemia.

This chain links TRBV11-2 with TRBJ2-2, with 9 bases that match TRBD1. CDR3 length: 16 amino acids. Germline trimming cut 5 bases from V and 7 bases from J; bases unmatched to any gene: 11. Germline CDR1 is SGHAT and CDR2 is FQNNGV. CDR3 coding DNA: TGTGCCAGCAGCCTACGTCCCGGGACAGGGATCGGGGAGCTGTTTTTT. Translation: CASSLRPGTGIGELFF.

V is TRBV25-1 and J is TRBJ1-2; D may be TRBD1 (6 bases). Per germline, CDR1 MGHDK and CDR2 SYGVNS. Trimming shortened V by 2 bases and J by 4 bases, and 14 bases separated the two germline ends. This CDR3 has 15 residues. This CDR3 is CASSEVLEGGYGYTF. For the CDR3, the DNA is TGTGCCAGCAGTGAAGTCCTAGAAGGGGGCTATGGCTACACCTTC.

V and J are TRBV19 and TRBJ2-1; a weak D match, TRBD2 (6 bases). Per the germline V gene, CDR1 is LNHDA and CDR2 is SQIVND (reference sequence). V lost 7 bases to trimming and J lost 0 bases, with 13 bases between them. The CDR3 has 15 amino acids. This CDR3 reads CASKAQAGSYNEQFF. DNA for the CDR3: TGTGCCAGTAAAGCCCAAGCGGGCTCCTACAATGAGCAGTTCTTC.

The gene calls are TRBV5-1 and TRBJ2-7; D is unresolved. Germline CDR1 is SGHRS and CDR2 is YFSETQ. The V end was cut by 5 bases, the J end by 1 base, with 4 bases between. There are 11 residues in the CDR3. CDR3 in amino acids: CASRESYEQYF. The DNA of the CDR3 is TGCGCCAGCAGGGAGTCCTACGAGCAGTACTTC.

V is TRBV11-2 and J is TRBJ2-2, with 9 nucleotides matching TRBD1. The CDR3 has 15 amino acids. The germline gives CDR1 SGHAT, CDR2 FQNNGV. The V gene end was trimmed by 4 bases and the J gene end by 6 bases; junction bases not matched to a gene: 6. Here the CDR3 reads CASSSGTGIPGELFF. Written as DNA, the CDR3 is TGTGCCAGCAGCTCCGGGACAGGGATTCCCGGGGAGCTGTTTTTT.

This chain links TRBV7-2 with TRBJ2-7; 9 nucleotides match TRBD2. This CDR3 has 15 residues. Losses at the gene ends were 3 bases for V and 3 bases for J; bases not matched to a gene: 6. Germline CDR1 is SGHTA and CDR2 is FQGNSA. This CDR3 reads CASSFSGSFLYEQYF. DNA for the CDR3: TGTGCCAGCAGCTTTAGCGGGAGTTTCCTCTACGAGCAGTACTTC.

The V and J genes are TRBV14 and TRBJ2-1, with 8 bases identical to TRBD2. V shed 6 bases, J shed 15 bases, and the junction held 13 bases outside the gene matches. This CDR3 has 13 amino acids. In germline, CDR1 is SGHDN, CDR2 FVKESK. CDR3 sequence: CASRPNSGTVTFF. The DNA of the CDR3 is TGTGCCAGCAGGCCTAATAGCGGGACCGTCACGTTCTTC.

The V gene is TRBV18, the J gene TRBJ2-5, with 14 bases aligning to TRBD2. CDR1 KGHSH and CDR2 LQKENI come from the germline V gene. The CDR3 is made up of 16 amino acids. The V and J ends lost 3 bases and 5 bases, in that order; junction bases with no gene match: 5. The CDR3 DNA sequence: TGTGCCAGCTCACCCTCTCGGACTAGCGGGAGGGAGACCCAGTACTTC. Its translation: CASSPSRTSGRETQYF.

This clone was recorded only once. V gene TRBV28 combines with J gene TRBJ2-7; weak D call: TRBD2 (6 bases). Germline lookup yields CDR1 MDHEN and CDR2 SYDVKM. The CDR3 consists of 15 residues. The V and J ends lost 5 bases and 3 bases respectively, with 17 bases between them. CDR3 nucleotide sequence: TGTGCCAGCAGTCCGGGGACTTTGGTACTCTACGAGCAGTACTTC. Its protein is CASSPGTLVLYEQYF.

The CDR3 spells CASSPGTGGSSYNEQFF. The DNA for the CDR3 is TGTGCCAGCAGCCCCGGGACAGGGGGTTCATCCTACAATGAGCAGTTCTTC. V usage is TRBV7-3 and J usage is TRBJ2-1; 11 nucleotides agree with TRBD1. Looked up from germline, CDR1 is SGHTA and CDR2 is FQGTGA. The V and J ends lost 5 bases and 1 base, in that order; junction bases with no gene match: 7. The CDR3 consists of 17 residues.

There are a few counts of this clone. This chain joins TRBV10-3 and TRBJ1-3; 7 bases line up with TRBD1. The CDR3 is 15 amino acids. Germline CDR1 is ENHRY and CDR2 is SYGVKD. The junction had 6 bases not matched to a gene; V was cut back by 7 bases and J by 0 bases. The CDR3 sequence is CAITDRTSSGNTIYF. The CDR3 DNA sequence: TGTGCCATCACGGACAGGACGAGCTCTGGAAACACCATATATTTT.

Written as DNA, the CDR3 is TGTGCCAGCAGCGTAGCTATTGGGGCAAGCTCCTACAATGAGCAGTTCTTC. Translated: CASSVAIGASSYNEQFF. J is TRBJ2-1 and V is TRBV9, with a weak D call TRBD1 (5 bases). The CDR3 has 17 amino acids. The germline V gene encodes CDR1 SGDLS and CDR2 YYNGEE. V was trimmed by 0 bases and J by 0 bases, leaving 13 bases between them.